This record concerns one T cell receptor (beta chain) sequence. This record comes from a study of PD-L1 blockade in urothelial cancer. Overall study: Blood was subjected to analysis at 3 weeks (second dose) and 6 weeks following treatment start.

Each PCR had synthetic TCR analog templates added to it as a spike-in. TCRdb keeps only in-frame clones here, not all; method: immunoSEQ multiplex PCR. The table records more than 45,000 clones, around 87% of them present only once. Trimming stripped 0 bases from V and 6 bases from J, with 9 bases between. The CDR3 runs 13 residues. Germline V gene data show CDR1 as SGHNT and CDR2 as YYREEE (reference sequence). The material was PBMCs, obtained around atezolizumab (anti-PD-L1) treatment. The TCR was taken from a man aged 55 to 70 with urothelial cancer. The chain recombines TRBV5-4 with TRBJ1-2; D gene unclear. CDR3 loop: CASSLGEAHGYTF. The CDR3 nucleotides are TGTGCCAGCAGCTTGGGGGAGGCCCATGGCTACACCTTC.